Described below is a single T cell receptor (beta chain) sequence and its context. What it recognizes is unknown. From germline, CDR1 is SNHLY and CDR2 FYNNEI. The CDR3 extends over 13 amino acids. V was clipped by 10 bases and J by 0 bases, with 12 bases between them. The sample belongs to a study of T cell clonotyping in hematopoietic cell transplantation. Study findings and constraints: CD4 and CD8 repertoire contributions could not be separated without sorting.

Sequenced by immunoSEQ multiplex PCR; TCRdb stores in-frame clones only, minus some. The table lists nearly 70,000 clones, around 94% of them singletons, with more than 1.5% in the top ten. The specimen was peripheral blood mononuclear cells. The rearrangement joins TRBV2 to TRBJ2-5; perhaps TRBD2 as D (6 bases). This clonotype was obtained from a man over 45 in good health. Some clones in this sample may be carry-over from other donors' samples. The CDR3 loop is CANNREYQETQYF. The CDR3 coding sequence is TGTGCCAACAACCGGGAGTACCAAGAGACCCAGTACTTC.